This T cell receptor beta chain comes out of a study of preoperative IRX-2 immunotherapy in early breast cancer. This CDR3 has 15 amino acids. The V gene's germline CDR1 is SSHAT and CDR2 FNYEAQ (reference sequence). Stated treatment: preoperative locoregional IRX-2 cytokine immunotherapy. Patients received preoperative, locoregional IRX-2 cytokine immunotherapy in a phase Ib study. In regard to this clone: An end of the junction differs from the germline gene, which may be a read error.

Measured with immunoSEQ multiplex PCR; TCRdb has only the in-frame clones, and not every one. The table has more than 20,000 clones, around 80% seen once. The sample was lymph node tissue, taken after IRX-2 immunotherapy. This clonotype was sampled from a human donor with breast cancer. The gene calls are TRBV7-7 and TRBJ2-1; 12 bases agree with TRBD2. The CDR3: CASSPTGLAGIEQFF. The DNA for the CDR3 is TGTGCTAGCAGCCCAACCGGACTAGCGGGAATTGAGCAGTTCTTC.